This T cell receptor (beta chain) was found in a study of shared clonotypes between healthy human individuals. Overall study: CD4 naive cells filled three plates per donor, CD4 memory three, CD8 naive two and CD8 memory one.

Generated by immunoSEQ multiplex PCR, the TCRdb table keeps only in-frame clones and is missing some. The table records about 590,000 clones, roughly 95% of them present only once. The germline V gene encodes CDR1 SNHLY and CDR2 FYNNEI. The CDR3 contains 17 residues. J was trimmed by 0 bases and V by 2 bases; bases with no gene match: 7. The naive CD8 population came from CD45RO-negative cells selected for CCR7, without terminally differentiated effector memory CD45RA+ cells. This receptor was taken from a woman in her 30s in good health. The sequenced sample was naive CD8+ T cells sorted from blood. The chain carries TRBV2 and TRBJ1-2, with 9 bases that match TRBD1. The CDR3 spells CASSEMDRGVPNYGYTF. Here the CDR3 DNA reads TGTGCCAGCAGTGAAATGGACAGGGGAGTACCTAACTATGGCTACACCTTC.